This is a list of T cell receptor beta chains from one sample in a study of shared clonotypes between healthy human individuals. Generated by immunoSEQ multiplex PCR, the TCRdb table keeps only in-frame clones and is missing some. The sample lists millions of clones, more than 80% occurring once. Sequencing input: naive CD4+ T cells sorted from blood. The receptor source for this set is a man aged 18 to 30 in good health. The CDR3 runs from the conserved cysteine through the conserved F or W. D genes are given only for firm matches. Size is stated for part of the rows, as once, few or many counts, or as a class when the clone is expanded.

D gene	V gene	clone size	J gene	CDR3 protein	CDR3 DNA
NA	TRBV7-2	NA	TRBJ2-3	CASSFATADTQYF	TGTGCCAGCAGCTTCGCGACAGCAGATACGCAGTATTTT
TRBD2	TRBV18	NA	TRBJ2-1	CASSLPGLASGEQFF	TGTGCCAGCTCACTACCGGGACTAGCGTCAGGTGAGCAGTTCTTC
NA	TRBV2	NA	TRBJ2-3	CASRDPTTDTQYF	TGTGCCAGCAGGGACCCTACCACAGATACGCAGTATTTT
TRBD1	TRBV5-1	NA	TRBJ2-7	CASSLNVGTGNAEQYF	TGCGCCAGCAGCCTGAACGTTGGGACAGGGAACGCCGAGCAGTACTTC
TRBD1	TRBV12-5	once	TRBJ2-2	CASGLARTGVPGELFF	TGTGCTAGTGGTTTGGCCCGGACAGGGGTCCCCGGGGAGCTGTTTTTT
NA	TRBV18	NA	TRBJ1-4	CASSPHGPPTNEKLFF	TGTGCCAGCTCACCCCACGGCCCCCCAACTAATGAAAAACTGTTTTTT
NA	TRBV5-1	NA	TRBJ2-3	CASGEGKSTDTQYF	TGCGCCAGCGGCGAGGGAAAAAGCACAGATACGCAGTATTTT
TRBD1	TRBV19	NA	TRBJ2-7	CASSKSGGYEQYF	TGTGCCAGTAGTAAGTCAGGGGGCTACGAGCAGTACTTC
NA	TRBV4-1	few	TRBJ1-1	CASSQPPKVEAFF	TGCGCCAGCAGCCAACCTCCAAAGGTCGAAGCTTTCTTT
NA	TRBV11-3	NA	TRBJ1-1	CASGHRERNRIRRGTEAFF	TGTGCCAGCGGCCACCGGGAGAGGAACAGAATAAGGCGTGGCACTGAAGCTTTCTTT
NA	TRBV6-1	NA	TRBJ2-2	CASSESGELFF	TGTGCCAGCAGTGAATCGGGGGAGCTGTTTTTT
NA	TRBV9	NA	TRBJ2-3	CASSDRQNTDTQYF	TGTGCCAGCAGCGATCGACAGAACACAGATACGCAGTATTTT
TRBD1	TRBV6-5	NA	TRBJ2-5	CASNPPGTGRETQYF	TGTGCCAGCAATCCCCCCGGGACAGGGAGAGAGACCCAGTACTTC
NA	TRBV6-6	NA	TRBJ1-4	CASSNTAGLNEKLFF	TGTGCCAGCAGTAACACAGCGGGGTTGAATGAAAAACTGTTTTTT
NA	TRBV6-1	NA	TRBJ2-7	CASRDGSWAFREQYF	TGTGCCAGCAGGGATGGCAGCTGGGCCTTCAGGGAGCAGTACTTC
NA	TRBV6-5	NA	TRBJ2-7	CASSTIRGRYEQYF	TGTGCCAGCAGTACTATCAGGGGAAGATACGAGCAGTACTTC
NA	TRBV28	NA	TRBJ2-7	CASSSVYEQYF	TGTGCCAGCAGCTCTGTGTACGAGCAGTACTTC
NA	TRBV29-1	NA	TRBJ1-1	CSVVRDTEAFF	TGCAGCGTTGTGAGAGACACTGAAGCTTTCTTT
NA	TRBV4-3	NA	TRBJ1-4	CASSQEMAATNEKLFF	TGCGCCAGCAGCCAAGAGATGGCAGCAACTAATGAAAAACTGTTTTTT
NA	TRBV11-3	once	TRBJ2-7	CASSFSSGEQYF	TGTGCCAGCAGCTTTTCGAGCGGCGAGCAGTACTTC
NA	TRBV5-1	NA	TRBJ1-3	CASSEQGAGNTIYF	TGCGCCAGCAGCGAACAGGGAGCTGGAAACACCATATATTTT
NA	TRBV19	NA	TRBJ1-1	CASSPPVGGMAFF	TGTGCCAGTAGTCCCCCGGTGGGAGGTATGGCTTTCTTT
NA	TRBV7-2	NA	TRBJ2-7	CASSYLTGAGTHEQYF	TGTGCCAGCAGCTACCTCACCGGGGCAGGGACTCACGAGCAGTACTTC
TRBD1	TRBV18	NA	TRBJ2-4	CASSPSGQGFQNIQYF	TGTGCCAGCTCACCGTCGGGACAGGGATTCCAAAACATTCAGTACTTC
NA	TRBV7-8	NA	TRBJ2-4	CASSLGRPPMGVLVNF	TGTGCCAGCAGCTTAGGACGCCCCCCCATGGGGGTCCTCGTAAACTTC
TRBD2	TRBV7-9	NA	TRBJ2-3	CASSLARGGRTDTQYF	TGTGCCAGCAGCTTAGCCCGGGGGGGACGCACAGATACGCAGTATTTT
TRBD1	TRBV6-1	NA	TRBJ2-3	CASSLTGASTDTQYF	TGTGCCAGCAGCCTGACAGGGGCCAGCACAGATACGCAGTATTTT
NA	TRBV7-8	few	TRBJ1-6	CASSPRSGFHSPLHF	TGTGCCAGCAGCCCAAGGTCAGGATTTCATTCACCCCTCCACTTT
NA	TRBV7-9	NA	TRBJ1-1	CASSFGDRNTEAFF	TGTGCCAGCAGCTTCGGCGATCGGAACACTGAAGCTTTCTTT
TRBD1	TRBV9	NA	TRBJ1-1	CASSTEQGAVAFF	TGTGCCAGCAGCACCGAACAGGGGGCGGTTGCTTTCTTT
NA	TRBV27	NA	TRBJ2-7	CASSRKVGSYEQYF	TGTGCCAGCAGTCGGAAGGTAGGGTCCTACGAGCAGTACTTC
TRBD1	TRBV6-5	NA	TRBJ1-1	CASSSYIGQGLAEAFF	TGTGCCAGCAGTTCATACATCGGACAGGGGTTAGCTGAAGCTTTCTTT
NA	TRBV4-3	NA	TRBJ2-1	CASSQDHKQFF	TGCGCCAGCAGCCAAGATCACAAGCAGTTCTTC
NA	TRBV25-1	NA	TRBJ2-7	CASRKGLVYEQYF	TGTGCCAGCAGAAAGGGGCTTGTGTACGAGCAGTACTTC
NA	TRBV28	NA	TRBJ2-5	CASMVGGTQETQYF	TGTGCCAGCATGGTAGGAGGGACCCAAGAGACCCAGTACTTC
NA	TRBV7-3	NA	TRBJ2-5	CASSWDWGETQYF	TGTGCCAGCAGCTGGGACTGGGGAGAGACCCAGTACTTC
NA	TRBV7-3	once	TRBJ2-1	CASSLAGVNEQFF	TGTGCCAGCAGCTTAGCTGGGGTCAATGAGCAGTTCTTC
NA	TRBV18	NA	TRBJ2-3	CASSPETDTQYF	TGTGCCAGCTCACCAGAAACAGATACGCAGTATTTT
TRBD1	TRBV11-1	NA	TRBJ2-7	CASSSPGTGGYEQYF	TGTGCCAGCAGCTCTCCCGGGACAGGGGGCTACGAGCAGTACTTC
NA	TRBV9	NA	TRBJ1-2	CASSAERGGLDYGYTF	TGTGCCAGCAGCGCAGAGCGCGGGGGTCTTGACTATGGCTACACCTTC
NA	TRBV6-6	once	TRBJ2-7	CASSYFRAGNSYEQYF	TGTGCCAGCAGTTACTTCAGGGCGGGGAACTCCTACGAGCAGTACTTC
TRBD1	TRBV6-1	NA	TRBJ1-1	CASRLGRGGTEAFF	TGTGCCAGCAGATTGGGCAGGGGGGGCACTGAAGCTTTCTTT
NA	TRBV9	NA	TRBJ2-7	CASSVGTVSYEQYF	TGTGCCAGCAGCGTAGGGACCGTCTCCTACGAGCAGTACTTC
NA	TRBV6-5	NA	TRBJ1-4	CASSSSSTNEKLFF	TGTGCCAGCAGTTCCTCATCAACTAATGAAAAACTGTTTTTT
NA	TRBV19	NA	TRBJ2-2	CASSLGLVGTGELFF	TGTGCCAGTAGTCTCGGGTTGGTGGGTACCGGGGAGCTGTTTTTT